This TCR beta chain originates from a study of siplizumab effects on memory and regulatory T cells (dated 2019 in TCRdb). For context, the study as a whole: The study looked at the effect of siplizumab, an anti-CD2 antibody, on alloreactive T-cell subsets in allogeneic mixed lymphocyte reactions made from human PBMCs. The investigation overall reported the following: Unstimulated naive T cells appeared more diverse than memory T cells, and naive cells seemed to contribute substantially to the alloresponse. For roughly 75-96% of proliferating CD4+ or CD8+ clones, no naive or memory phenotype could be assigned. Among mappable alloreactive CD4+ clones, an average Treg-derived fraction of 68.8% was observed with siplizumab, compared with 26.9% in control reactions. No functional confirmation was obtained for the suppressive function of proliferating Tregs from siplizumab cultures. Siplizumab significantly lowered the cumulative frequency of alloreactive sequences that could be traced to unstimulated CD4+ memory T cells. Sequences below about 10^-5 frequency were poorly captured, so only a minor fraction of alloreactive clones could be mapped to unstimulated subsets.

To prepare the library, the immunoSEQ multiplex PCR assay was applied. Roughly 10^5 TCR templates per sample were assayed on the deep sequencing platform. Genomic DNA extracted from sorted T cells was the material used for TCRbeta CDR3 sequencing. As for the authors' bioinformatics: Clonal analysis of TCRbeta CDR3 data was done in the R programming language. Alloreactive CD4+ and CD8+ clones were identified by comparing unstimulated samples to CFSE-low samples taken after the reaction. Regulatory or non-regulatory origin of alloreactive CD4+ clones was assigned by matching sequences to the sorted unstimulated Treg and non-Treg repertoires. TCRdb holds this immuneACCESS table with in-frame rearrangements only. Some clones are missing; in checked studies, unresolved V genes explain under half, and the rest has no known cause. V, J and clone size were drawn from that table, and D and trimming were deduced from the DNA. The sample contains about 100,000 clones, more than 85% of them found a single time. Under 0.15% of the sample rests with the top ten.

Sorted unstimulated T cells, along with proliferating T cells recovered from mixed lymphocyte reactions, underwent TCRbeta CDR3 sequencing. Fresh whole blood from about 10 HLA-typed healthy donors served as the source for isolating PBMCs. This clone was seen a single time. Its antigen remains undetermined. Base quality data are lacking; no much larger clone is found one base away. The CDR3, cysteine through phenylalanine, is 12 amino acids long. The retained sequence is limited to the CDR3, 36 bases, with the frame set at the first base. V is reduced by 3 bases and J by 4 bases, leaving a spacing of 6 bases between them. For CDR1 and CDR2, the germline V gene lists MGHRA and YSYEKL.

Rearrangement joined TRBV4-1 to TRBJ1-2; the D gene is unclear. Sequenced material: CD4+ T cells sorted from blood. This receptor was taken from a human donor in good health. The CDR3 protein sequence reads: CASSHPPYGYTF. The nucleotides read TGCGCCAGCAGCCATCCCCCCTATGGCTACACCTTC.